Below, one T cell receptor beta chain is given with its context. Its antigen is unidentified. This CDR3 is built from 16 residues. The ends were cut back, 1 base at V and 1 base at J, with 12 bases in the middle. The germline gives CDR1 LGHNA, CDR2 YNFKEQ. These data belong to a study of T cell responses to AZD1222 COVID-19 vaccine. Study overall: It was second doses at about 4 or about 12 weeks that were pooled. Study-wide results and limits: There were repertoire samples only from the period after the peak T cell response. Nearly half of spike-specific TCRs reportedly go after variant regions that carry no mutations.

Assay used: immunoSEQ multiplex PCR; TCRdb lists only in-frame clones, some missing. The sample lists 100,000 to 150,000 clones, approximately 85% occurring once. The rearrangement joins TRBV4-2 to TRBJ2-3; TRBD2 might be the D (6 bases). This receptor was identified in an adult in good health. This material consisted of peripheral blood, taken on day 0 of AZD1222 vaccination. The CDR3 region is CASSQVEASGTDTQYF. For the CDR3, the DNA is TGTGCCAGCAGCCAAGTCGAGGCTAGCGGCACAGATACGCAGTATTTT.